Listed here are 19 T cell receptor beta chains from one sample, sequenced in a study of T-cell reconstitution after alpha-beta-depleted transplantation in children. Preparation of the TCRbeta library involved a method that used unique molecular identifiers. Each CDR3 protein is one row after TCRdb ran MiXCR on the PCR reads. Of 900,000 or so distinct CDR3 sequences detected, approximately 15% appear once; the ten largest clones hold around 4.5%. The sequencing used PBMCs, mostly from graft donor cells, collected 360 days after TCRalphabeta/CD19-depleted stem cell transplant. All receptors derive from a male patient aged 10 to 17 who had a stem cell transplant for acute lymphoblastic leukemia, so the T cells may come from the graft donor.

V usage is TRBV19 and J usage is TRBJ2-3, with D maybe TRBD2 (6 bases). Per germline, CDR1 LNHDA and CDR2 SQIVND (reference sequence). Trimming pared 2 bases from V and 3 bases from J, leaving 12 bases between. The CDR3 has 15 amino acids. CDR3: CASSIPGALTDTQYF. CDR3 nucleotide sequence: TGTGCCAGTAGTATACCGGGAGCTCTGACAGATACGCAGTATTTT.

The chain carries TRBV27 and TRBJ1-2, with D perhaps TRBD1 (6 bases). CDR3 length: 14 residues. Trimming cost V 4 bases and J 4 bases, with 13 bases left between them. The germline gives CDR1 MNHEY, CDR2 SMNVEV (reference sequence). The CDR3 DNA follows: TGTGCCAGCAGTTCTCACCCGACAGGCTATGGCTACACCTTC. Its protein product is CASSSHPTGYGYTF.

This clonotype was detected a few times. At one end, the junction sequence differs from germline, possibly due to a read error. The chain carries TRBV12-3 or TRBV12-4 and TRBJ1-2; no clear D. This CDR3 spans 12 amino acids. This CDR3 reads CASSYNRRFTAF. CDR3 in DNA: TGTGCCAGCAGTTATAACCGCCGTTTTACGGCCTTC.

A few counts support this clonotype. The gene calls are TRBV6-1 and TRBJ2-1; D might be TRBD2 (5 bases). Germline assignment: CDR1 MNHNS and CDR2 SASEGT. With 5 bases removed from V and 5 bases from J, the gap between germline ends came to 16 bases. CDR3 size: 15 residues. The CDR3 DNA reads TGTGCCAGCAGTAGAGGGATGGGCACCCACAATGAGCAGTTCTTC. Translated: CASSRGMGTHNEQFF.

The chain links TRBV2 to TRBJ2-1; 13 bases align to TRBD2. Unmatched junction bases numbered 8, after V lost 8 bases and J lost 10 bases. Germline values: CDR1 SNHLY, CDR2 FYNNEI. This CDR3 comprises 14 residues. CDR3 bases: TGTGCCAGCTCAGCACTAGCGGGAGGGGAAGAGCAGTTCTTC. Translated, it gives CASSALAGGEEQFF.

A few counts support this clonotype. This chain joins TRBV12-3 or TRBV12-4 and TRBJ1-2, with D unclear. CDR3 length: 14 residues. Trimming removed 1 base from V and 4 bases from J, with 10 bases in between. The CDR3 DNA follows: TGTGCCAGCAGTTTAGGGGCGGGCTTCTATGGCTACACCTTC. The encoded protein is CASSLGAGFYGYTF.

The rearrangement joins TRBV27 to TRBJ2-2, with D possibly being TRBD1 (6 bases). Germline CDR1 MNHEY, CDR2 SMNVEV (reference sequence). This CDR3 is 17 amino acids long. The V and J ends lost 4 bases and 0 bases respectively, with 15 bases between them. Written as DNA, the CDR3 is TGTGCCAGCAGTTCAAGGGACACTGCTCCGAACACCGGGGAGCTGTTTTTT. Its protein product is CASSSRDTAPNTGELFF.

V is TRBV12-3 or TRBV12-4 and J is TRBJ2-7, with TRBD2 identical over 12 bases. The CDR3 contains 15 residues. V lost 5 bases to trimming and J lost 12 bases; unmatched junction nucleotides: 14. The CDR3 DNA follows: TGTGCCAGCAGTCCGCAACTAGCGGGAGGTCTCCCACCGTACTTC. Its protein product is CASSPQLAGGLPPYF.

The chain carries TRBV3-1 and TRBJ2-3; perhaps D is TRBD1 or TRBD2 (5 bases each). Germline CDR1 is LGHDT and CDR2 is YNNKEL (reference sequence). This CDR3 has 16 amino acids. V was shortened by 4 bases and J by 0 bases, with 14 bases between the two germline ends. CDR3 nucleotide sequence: TGTGCCAGCAGCCGGTTAAGGGGACGGAGCACAGATACGCAGTATTTT. It yields the protein CASSRLRGRSTDTQYF.

In its sample, this clonotype was seen a few times. The chain joins TRBV12-3 or TRBV12-4 to TRBJ2-1; possibly TRBD1 for D (5 bases). Trimming shortened V by 4 bases and J by 1 base, and 11 bases separated the two germline ends. This CDR3 contains 15 residues. CDR3 region: CASSSRVGSYNEQFF. CDR3 DNA sequence: TGTGCCAGCAGTTCCAGGGTAGGTTCCTACAATGAGCAGTTCTTC.

This clonotype was seen repeatedly, ten times or more. V is TRBV5-1 and J is TRBJ1-1; TRBD1 might be the D (6 bases). Germline CDR1 is SGHRS and CDR2 is YFSETQ. The germline V and J ends were trimmed by 4 bases and 1 base, with 11 bases remaining between them. The CDR3 extends over 14 amino acids. The CDR3 protein is CASSLGHPNTEAFF. The CDR3 bases are TGCGCCAGCAGCCTGGGACACCCGAACACTGAAGCTTTCTTT.

This clonotype has more than one count but fewer than ten. This chain connects TRBV28 to TRBJ2-1; possibly TRBD1 for D (6 bases). V was clipped by 5 bases and J by 12 bases, with 20 bases between them. Germline CDR1 reads MDHEN; CDR2 reads SYDVKM. The CDR3 is 14 amino acids. CDR3 nucleotides: TGTGCCAGCAGTACCCCCTTGTGGGGGCTGGGGCAGTTCTTC. Translation gives CASSTPLWGLGQFF.

The chain uses TRBV5-1 and TRBJ1-2; TRBD1 is a possible D gene (6 bases). V lost 0 bases and J 2 bases, leaving 11 bases between the germline ends. There are 15 residues in the CDR3. CDR1 is SGHRS, CDR2 YFSETQ, per germline. The DNA of the CDR3 is TGCGCCAGCAGCTTGGAACAGGGCGGGAACTATGGCTACACCTTC. It translates to CASSLEQGGNYGYTF.

The rearrangement links TRBV27 to TRBJ2-7; the D gene is possibly TRBD1 (5 bases). The CDR3 consists of 14 residues. Trimming took off 4 bases at V and 1 base at J, with 11 bases between the two ends. From germline, CDR1 is MNHEY and CDR2 SMNVEV (reference sequence). The CDR3 sequence is CASSWSGPSYEQYF. CDR3 sequence (DNA): TGTGCCAGCAGTTGGTCAGGGCCTTCCTACGAGCAGTACTTC.

This clonotype was seen a handful of times. V gene TRBV18 combines with J gene TRBJ1-6; D is ambiguous. V was clipped by 3 bases and J by 8 bases, with 14 bases between them. Germline V gene sequence: CDR1 KGHSH, CDR2 LQKENI. This CDR3 is 15 amino acids long. The CDR3 region has the DNA TGTGCCAGCTCACCTTGGACCGAGAAGGATTCACCCCTCCACTTT. The encoded protein is CASSPWTEKDSPLHF.

The V gene is TRBV29-1, the J gene TRBJ1-1, with D perhaps TRBD1 (6 bases). The germline CDR1 and CDR2 sequences are SQVTM and ANQGSEA. V lost 7 bases to trimming and J lost 2 bases, with 17 bases between them. This CDR3 is built from 14 residues. CDR3 protein: CSAHRGGQNTEAFF. The CDR3 DNA reads TGCAGCGCTCATCGGGGGGGGCAAAACACTGAAGCTTTCTTT.

The chain uses TRBV12-3 or TRBV12-4 and TRBJ2-2; D unresolved. The germline V and J ends were trimmed by 3 bases and 1 base, with 12 bases remaining between them. The CDR3 length is 16 residues. The CDR3 spells CASSLRWEMNTGELFF. In nucleotides, the CDR3 is TGTGCCAGCAGTTTGCGTTGGGAAATGAACACCGGGGAGCTGTTTTTT.

The genes are TRBV7-3 and TRBJ2-3; 10 bases are a match to TRBD2. Germline CDR1 reads SGHTA; CDR2 reads FQGTGA. The trim removed 1 base at V and 0 bases at J, leaving 4 bases unmatched. The CDR3 is made up of 17 amino acids. The CDR3 region has the DNA TGTGCCAGCAGCTTAAGTTCAGCGGGAGGGAGCACAGATACGCAGTATTTT. Protein product: CASSLSSAGGSTDTQYF.

This clonotype appeared a few times. The chain joins TRBV7-3 to TRBJ2-1; D is possibly TRBD2 (6 bases). V lost 2 bases, J lost 7 bases, and 15 bases lay in between. The CDR3 length is 15 residues. The V gene's germline CDR1 is SGHTA and CDR2 FQGTGA. CDR3 in DNA: TGTGCCAGCAGCTTAGTTGCGGGTGCGGGAAATGAGCAGTTCTTC. Its protein product is CASSLVAGAGNEQFF.